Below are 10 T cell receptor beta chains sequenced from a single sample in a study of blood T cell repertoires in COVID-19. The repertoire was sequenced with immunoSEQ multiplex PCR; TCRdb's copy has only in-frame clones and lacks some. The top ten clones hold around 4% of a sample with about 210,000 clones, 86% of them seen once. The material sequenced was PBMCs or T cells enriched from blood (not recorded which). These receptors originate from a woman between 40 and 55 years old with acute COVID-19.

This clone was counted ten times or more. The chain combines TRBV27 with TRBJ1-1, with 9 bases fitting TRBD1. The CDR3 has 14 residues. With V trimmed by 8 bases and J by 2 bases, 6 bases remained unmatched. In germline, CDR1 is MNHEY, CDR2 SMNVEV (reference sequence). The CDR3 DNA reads TGTGCCAGCCAGCAACAGGGGGCCAACACTGAAGCTTTCTTT. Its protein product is CASQQQGANTEAFF.

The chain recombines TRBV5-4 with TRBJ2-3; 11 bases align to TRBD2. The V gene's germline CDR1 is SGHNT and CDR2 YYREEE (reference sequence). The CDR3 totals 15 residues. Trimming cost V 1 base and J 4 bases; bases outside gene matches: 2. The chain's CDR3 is CASSLTSGSADTQYF. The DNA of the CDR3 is TGTGCCAGCAGCTTGACTAGCGGGAGCGCAGATACGCAGTATTTT. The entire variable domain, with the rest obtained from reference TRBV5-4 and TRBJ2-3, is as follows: ETGVTQSPTHLIKTRGQQVTLRCSSQSGHNTVSWYQQALGQGPQFIFQYYREEENGRGNFPPRFSGLQFPNYSSELNVNALELDDSALYLCASSLTSGSADTQYFGPGTRLTVL.

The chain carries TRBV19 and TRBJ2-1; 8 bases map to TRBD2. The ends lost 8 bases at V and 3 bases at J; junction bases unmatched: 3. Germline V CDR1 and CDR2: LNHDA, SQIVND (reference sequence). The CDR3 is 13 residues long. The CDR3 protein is CASVGTSYNEQFF. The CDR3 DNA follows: TGTGCCAGTGTTGGGACTAGCTACAATGAGCAGTTCTTC. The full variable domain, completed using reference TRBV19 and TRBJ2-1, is DGGITQSPKYLFRKEGQNVTLSCEQNLNHDAMYWYRQDPGQGLRLIYYSQIVNDFQKGDIAEGYSVSREKKESFPLTVTSAQKNPTAFYLCASVGTSYNEQFFGPGTRLTVL.

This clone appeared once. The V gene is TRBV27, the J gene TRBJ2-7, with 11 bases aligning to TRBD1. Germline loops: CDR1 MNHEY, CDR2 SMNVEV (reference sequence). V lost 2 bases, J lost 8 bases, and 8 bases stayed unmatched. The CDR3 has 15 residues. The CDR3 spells CASSLSGQGAQKQYF. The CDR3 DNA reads TGTGCCAGCAGTTTAAGCGGACAGGGGGCGCAAAAGCAGTACTTC.

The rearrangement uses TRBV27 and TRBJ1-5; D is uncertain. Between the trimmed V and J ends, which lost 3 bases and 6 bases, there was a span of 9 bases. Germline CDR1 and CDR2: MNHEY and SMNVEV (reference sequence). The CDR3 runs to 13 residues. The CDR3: CASSFRGSQPQHF. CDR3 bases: TGTGCCAGCAGTTTTCGGGGAAGTCAGCCCCAGCATTTT.

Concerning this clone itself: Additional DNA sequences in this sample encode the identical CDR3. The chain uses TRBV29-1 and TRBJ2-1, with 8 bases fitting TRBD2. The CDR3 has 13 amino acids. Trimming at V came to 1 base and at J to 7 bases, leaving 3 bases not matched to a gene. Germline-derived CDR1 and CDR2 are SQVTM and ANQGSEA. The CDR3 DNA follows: TGCAGCGTTGAAGGGCTAGCGGGTAATGAGCAGTTCTTC. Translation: CSVEGLAGNEQFF.

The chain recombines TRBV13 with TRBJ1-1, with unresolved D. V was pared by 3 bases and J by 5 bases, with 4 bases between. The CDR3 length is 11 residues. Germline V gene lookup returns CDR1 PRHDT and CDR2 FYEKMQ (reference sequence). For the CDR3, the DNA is TGTGCCAGCAGCTTCCGGACTGAAGCTTTCTTT. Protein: CASSFRTEAFF.

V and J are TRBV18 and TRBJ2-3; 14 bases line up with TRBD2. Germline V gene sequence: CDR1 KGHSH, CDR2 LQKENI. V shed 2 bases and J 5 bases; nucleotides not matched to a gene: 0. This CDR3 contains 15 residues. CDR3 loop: CASSPGLAGGDTQYF. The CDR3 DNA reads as TGTGCCAGCTCACCAGGACTAGCGGGAGGAGATACGCAGTATTTT.

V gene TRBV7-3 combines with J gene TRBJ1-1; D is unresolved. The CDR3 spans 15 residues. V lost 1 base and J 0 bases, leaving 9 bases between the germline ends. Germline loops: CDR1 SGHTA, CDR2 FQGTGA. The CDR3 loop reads CASSLNAVMNTEAFF. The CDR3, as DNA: TGTGCCAGCAGCTTAAATGCGGTCATGAACACTGAAGCTTTCTTT.

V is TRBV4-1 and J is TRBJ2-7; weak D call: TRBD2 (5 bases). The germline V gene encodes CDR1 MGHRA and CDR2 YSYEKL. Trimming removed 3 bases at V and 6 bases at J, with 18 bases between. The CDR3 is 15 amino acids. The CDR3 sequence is CASSQVKESGGEQYF. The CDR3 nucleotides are TGCGCCAGCAGCCAGGTAAAGGAAAGCGGAGGCGAGCAGTACTTC.